Each of the 27 T cell receptor beta chains below was sequenced from the same sample in a study of T cells after yellow fever vaccination. MiXCR, applied by TCRdb to the 5' RACE reads, yields one record per CDR3 protein. The table has 300,000 or so distinct CDR3 sequences, 6.8% seen once. The sequencing used PBMCs, collected 45 days after the first yellow fever vaccination. The receptor source for this set is a man between 18 and 29 years old who received the YFV17D yellow fever vaccine.

This clonotype came up a few times. This sequence joins TRBV2 and TRBJ1-4; possible D gene TRBD1, 6 bases. The CDR3 consists of 14 residues. V lost 5 bases to trimming and J lost 7 bases, with 14 bases between them. The germline CDR1 and CDR2 sequences are SNHLY and FYNNEI. Written as DNA, the CDR3 is TGTGCCAGCAGTCCCGGGACATCGGGTGAAAAACTGTTTTTT. Translation: CASSPGTSGEKLFF.

This clonotype was seen a few times. This chain uses TRBV7-3 with TRBJ2-1, with 12 bases fitting TRBD2. CDR1 and CDR2 from the germline V gene are SGHTA and FQGTGA. CDR3 length equals 16 residues. Germline trimming cut 5 bases from V and 9 bases from J; bases unmatched to any gene: 11. CDR3 coding DNA: TGTGCCAGCAGCGCCTCTAGCGGGGGGGGGATGGGTGAGCAGTTCTTC. Encoded protein: CASSASSGGGMGEQFF.

This clonotype was observed many times. The chain uses TRBV4-2 and TRBJ1-1; D is possibly TRBD1 (5 bases). Germline CDR1 and CDR2: LGHNA and YNFKEQ. V was cut by 0 bases and J by 4 bases, with 9 bases left in between. The CDR3 runs to 14 residues. The CDR3 sequence is CASSQDHGGTEAFF. The CDR3 region has the DNA TGTGCCAGCAGCCAAGATCATGGGGGCACTGAAGCTTTCTTT.

This clonotype appeared many times. The CDR3 reads CASRSNTIYF. The CDR3 DNA follows: TGTGCCAGCAGGTCGAACACCATATATTTT. This chain connects TRBV12-3 or TRBV12-4 to TRBJ1-3; no reliable D call. V lost 6 bases to trimming and J lost 7 bases, with 4 bases between them. The CDR3 contains 10 residues.

The chain joins TRBV12-3 or TRBV12-4 to TRBJ2-4; D tentatively fits TRBD1 or TRBD2 (5 bases each). V dropped 1 base and J dropped 8 bases, with 9 bases sitting between them. This CDR3 is 13 amino acids long. As DNA, the CDR3 is TGTGCCAGCAGTTTAGGGGGGATTGACATTCAGTACTTC. It is translated as CASSLGGIDIQYF.

This clonotype has more than one count but fewer than ten. The chain combines TRBV7-3 with TRBJ2-3; the match to TRBD2 covers 8 bases. Germline V gene lookup returns CDR1 SGHTA and CDR2 FQGTGA. The trim removed 1 base at V and 6 bases at J, leaving 6 bases unmatched. This CDR3 contains 15 residues. CDR3 DNA sequence: TGTGCCAGCAGCTTAATGGCGGGGGGCCGGGATACGCAGTATTTT. This sequence encodes CASSLMAGGRDTQYF.

The V and J genes are TRBV7-2 and TRBJ2-3, with D unresolved. CDR1 and CDR2 from the germline V gene are SGHTA and FQGNSA. The CDR3 contains 15 residues. Deletions cut 2 bases from V and 0 bases from J, with 9 bases between. The chain's CDR3 is CASSLNWLSTDTQYF. The DNA for the CDR3 is TGTGCCAGCAGCTTAAACTGGCTTAGCACAGATACGCAGTATTTT.

This clonotype showed up just a few times. The chain employs TRBV7-2 and TRBJ2-3, with 13 bases aligning to TRBD2. Germline assignment: CDR1 SGHTA and CDR2 FQGNSA. Germline trimming cut 8 bases from V and 0 bases from J; bases unmatched to any gene: 8. This CDR3 has 17 residues. This CDR3 reads CASVRLAGGASTDTQYF. The CDR3 region has the DNA TGTGCCAGCGTTCGACTAGCGGGGGGTGCTAGCACAGATACGCAGTATTTT.

This clonotype was detected a few times. The chain is built from TRBV9 and TRBJ2-7; TRBD1 matches at 10 bases. This CDR3 has 13 residues. The trim removed 3 bases at V and 11 bases at J, leaving 8 bases unmatched. The germline V gene encodes CDR1 SGDLS and CDR2 YYNGEE. DNA for the CDR3: TGTGCCAGCAGCGGCCTAGTGGGACAGGGGAAGTACTTC. Translation: CASSGLVGQGKYF.

The chain employs TRBV7-9 and TRBJ1-1; D ambiguous. Germline CDR1 is SEHNR and CDR2 is FQNEAQ (reference sequence). V was cut by 8 bases and J by 6 bases, with 16 bases left in between. The CDR3 has 13 residues. CDR3 sequence: CASSFTDNAEAFF. The CDR3 DNA sequence: TGTGCCAGCTCGTTCACAGATAACGCTGAAGCTTTCTTT.

This clonotype turned up a few times. The chain combines TRBV10-3 with TRBJ1-4, with 8 bases fitting TRBD1. Losses at the gene ends were 3 bases for V and 7 bases for J; bases not matched to a gene: 10. Germline lookup yields CDR1 ENHRY and CDR2 SYGVKD. The CDR3 is made up of 16 amino acids. The CDR3 nucleotides are TGTGCCATCAGTGAAAGCGGACAGGGATGGGGTGAAAAACTGTTTTTT. As protein: CAISESGQGWGEKLFF.

The chain employs TRBV15 and TRBJ1-2; D uncertain. In germline, CDR1 is LNHNV, CDR2 YYDKDF (reference sequence). Trimming removed 0 bases from V and 4 bases from J, with 9 bases in between. The CDR3 is 14 amino acids. The DNA of the CDR3 is TGTGCCACCAGCAGAGACTCAAACGTCTATGGCTACACCTTC. Protein sequence: CATSRDSNVYGYTF. Full variable domain (outside the CDR3, taken from reference TRBV15 and TRBJ1-2): DAMVIQNPRYQVTQFGKPVTLSCSQTLNHNVMYWYQQKSSQAPKLLFHYYDKDFNNEADTPDNFQSRRPNTSFCFLDIRSPGLGDTAMYLCATSRDSNVYGYTFGSGTRLTVV.

V usage is TRBV11-2 and J usage is TRBJ2-2, with D possibly being TRBD2 (6 bases). The germline V gene has CDR1 SGHAT and CDR2 FQNNGV. The V and J ends lost 3 bases and 7 bases respectively, with 12 bases between them. There are 14 residues in the CDR3. CDR3 residues: CASSFGAGIGELFF. For the CDR3, the DNA is TGTGCCAGCAGCTTCGGGGCGGGGATCGGGGAGCTGTTTTTT. Looking up the rest from reference TRBV11-2 and TRBJ2-2 gives the full variable domain: EAGVAQSPRYKIIEKRQSVAFWCNPISGHATLYWYQQILGQGPKLLIQFQNNGVVDDSQLPKDRFSAERLKGVDSTLKIQPAKLEDSAVYLCASSFGAGIGELFFGEGSRLTVL.

This clonotype was recorded a few times. The V call is TRBV5-6, the J call TRBJ2-2, with D perhaps matching TRBD1 (7 bases). Per germline, CDR1 SGHDT and CDR2 YYEEEE. Trimming cost V 4 bases and J 4 bases, with 14 bases left between them. The CDR3 spans 15 residues. The CDR3 DNA reads TGTGCCAGCAGCCCCGCAGGGGGGTTCACCGGGGAGCTGTTTTTT. It specifies CASSPAGGFTGELFF.

Ten or more counts support this clonotype. V is TRBV6-5 and J is TRBJ2-2; D unclear. Germline CDR1 and CDR2: MNHEY and SVGAGI. Trimming took 4 bases from V and 1 from J, leaving 10 bases between them. The CDR3 loop spans 15 amino acids. Written as DNA, the CDR3 is TGTGCCAGCAGTTCGTGGACGGAGAACACCGGGGAGCTGTTTTTT. Its translation is CASSSWTENTGELFF.

The J gene is TRBJ2-5, the V gene TRBV2, with D perhaps being TRBD1 or TRBD2 (5 bases each). Per the germline V gene, CDR1 is SNHLY and CDR2 is FYNNEI. The length of the CDR3 is 13 residues. V was pared by 7 bases and J by 5 bases, with 14 bases between. The CDR3 loop is CASTEGPGETQYF. Here the CDR3 DNA reads TGTGCCAGCACAGAGGGACCCGGGGAGACCCAGTACTTC.

This clonotype has only a few counts. This sequence joins TRBV5-1 and TRBJ2-3; weak D call: TRBD2 (7 bases). The germline V and J ends were trimmed by 4 bases and 3 bases, with 15 bases remaining between them. Germline lookup yields CDR1 SGHRS and CDR2 YFSETQ. This CDR3 is 15 amino acids long. CDR3 residues: CASSLIEGGTDTQYF. CDR3 in DNA: TGCGCCAGCAGCCTGATAGAGGGGGGGACAGATACGCAGTATTTT.

Only a few counts were recorded for this clonotype. J is TRBJ2-5 and V is TRBV24-1, with D tentatively TRBD1 (6 bases). The germline gives CDR1 KGHDR, CDR2 SFDVKD. The CDR3 is made up of 16 amino acids. Trimming removed 4 bases at V and 4 bases at J, with 18 bases between. This chain's CDR3 is CATSDLNTGLGETQYF. The CDR3 DNA reads TGTGCCACCAGTGACCTAAATACAGGGCTCGGAGAGACCCAGTACTTC.

The chain joins TRBV7-2 to TRBJ1-1; tentative D call: TRBD1 (6 bases). Germline CDR1 is SGHTA and CDR2 is FQGNSA. The V end lost 7 bases, the J end lost 0 bases, and 21 bases lay between the germline ends. This CDR3 contains 17 residues. The CDR3 loop is CASTVGGGIKLNTEAFF. In DNA form, the CDR3 reads TGTGCCAGCACCGTGGGAGGGGGGATAAAGTTGAACACTGAAGCTTTCTTT.

This clonotype was seen more than once but under ten times. This rearrangement joins TRBV2 to TRBJ1-5; D unresolved. Trimming stripped 7 bases from V and 5 bases from J, with 15 bases between. CDR1 is SNHLY and CDR2 is FYNNEI in the germline V gene. The CDR3 has 14 amino acids. DNA for the CDR3: TGTGCCAGCAAAATGGGCAGTACCTATCAGCCCCAGCATTTT. Translating gives CASKMGSTYQPQHF.

The V and J genes are TRBV7-6 and TRBJ2-7; TRBD2 agrees at 8 bases. Germline CDR1 reads SGHVS; CDR2 reads FNYEAQ. The V gene end was trimmed by 3 bases and the J gene end by 7 bases; junction bases not matched to a gene: 11. The length of the CDR3 is 15 residues. The CDR3 DNA follows: TGTGCCAGCAGCTTGGACGGGGGGGACCTACGGGAGCAGTACTTC. Encoded protein: CASSLDGGDLREQYF.

With respect to this clonotype: A junction end diverges from the germline sequence, so it may reflect a read error. The J gene is TRBJ2-3, the V gene TRBV6-5; D call uncertain. The CDR3 has 16 amino acids. Per germline, CDR1 MNHEY and CDR2 SVGAGI. Here the CDR3 reads CASSYIGSEATNTQYF. DNA of the CDR3: TGTGCCAGCAGTTACATAGGGTCCGAGGCCACAAATACGCAGTATTTT.

This clonotype came up a few times. The chain carries TRBV7-9 and TRBJ2-7; D might be TRBD1 (5 bases). The CDR3 runs 13 residues. Trimming removed 7 bases at V and 6 bases at J, with 16 bases between. The germline gives CDR1 SEHNR, CDR2 FQNEAQ (reference sequence). CDR3 region: CASIHSGHLEQYF. The CDR3 DNA reads TGTGCCAGCATTCATTCAGGGCACCTCGAGCAGTACTTC.

Ten or more counts support this clonotype. The chain joins TRBV6-1 to TRBJ2-2; no definite D call. The germline V gene encodes CDR1 MNHNS and CDR2 SASEGT. CDR3 length: 13 amino acids. Trimming took 6 bases from V and 7 from J, leaving 12 bases between them. The CDR3 is CASRQTNYGELFF. CDR3 sequence (DNA): TGTGCCAGCAGACAAACAAATTACGGGGAGCTGTTTTTT.

The rearrangement links TRBV20-1 to TRBJ1-5, with D possibly being TRBD1 (6 bases). The CDR3 is 13 amino acids. Deletions cut 0 bases from V and 6 bases from J, with 9 bases between. CDR1 is DFQATT, CDR2 SNEGSKA, per germline (reference sequence). DNA for the CDR3: TGCAGTGCTAGAGATGAAGGGGGTCAGCCCCAGCATTTT. Translating gives CSARDEGGQPQHF.

This clonotype showed up just a few times. This chain connects TRBV20-1 to TRBJ2-7; D unclear. The CDR3 has 11 residues. V was clipped by 4 bases and J by 5 bases, with 9 bases between them. The germline V gene has CDR1 DFQATT and CDR2 SNEGSKA (reference sequence). The CDR3 loop reads CSAMDVNEQYV. For the CDR3, the DNA is TGCAGTGCTATGGACGTAAACGAGCAGTACGTC.

This clonotype was counted at least ten times. CDR3 sequence reads: CASSSRPLGREKLFF. CDR3 in DNA: TGTGCCAGCAGCTCCCGACCTCTAGGACGAGAAAAACTGTTTTTT. This chain joins TRBV5-4 and TRBJ1-4; D unresolved. The germline gives CDR1 SGHNT, CDR2 YYREEE (reference sequence). The ends were cut back, 3 bases at V and 8 bases at J, with 17 bases in the middle. This CDR3 has 15 amino acids.